The 3 T cell receptor beta chains reported below all come from one sample, sequenced in a study of identical twins. TCRdb analysed the 5' RACE reads with MiXCR anew, one entry per CDR3 protein. The sample lists 1.5 million to 2 million distinct CDR3 sequences, 32% occurring once. The specimen sequenced was cord blood. Every receptor here comes from a newborn girl in good health.

In this sample, this clonotype turned up a few times. This CDR3 is CASRVDISNQPQHF. The CDR3 nucleotides read TGTGCCAGCAGAGTGGACATTAGCAATCAGCCCCAGCATTTT. The rearrangement joins TRBV12-3 or TRBV12-4 to TRBJ1-5; maybe TRBD1 (5 bases). This CDR3 comprises 14 residues. Trimming stripped 6 bases from V and 0 bases from J, with 9 bases between.

The chain is built from TRBV25-1 and TRBJ2-3; D may be TRBD2 (5 bases). The CDR3 runs 17 residues. V was trimmed by 0 bases and J by 4 bases, leaving 17 bases between them. Per the germline V gene, CDR1 is MGHDK and CDR2 is SYGVNS. The CDR3 is CASSEYPLGDGSDTQYF. The CDR3 DNA is TGTGCCAGCAGTGAATACCCCTTGGGAGATGGGTCAGATACGCAGTATTTT. The full variable domain, with the rest looked up from reference TRBV25-1 and TRBJ2-3, is EADIYQTPRYLVIGTGKKITLECSQTMGHDKMYWYQQDPGMELHLIHYSYGVNSTEKGDLSSESTVSRIRTEHFPLTLESARPSHTSQYLCASSEYPLGDGSDTQYFGPGTRLTVL.

The sample holds one count of this clonotype. V and J are TRBV20-1 and TRBJ1-5; D is perhaps TRBD1 (5 bases). This CDR3 region has 15 residues. Germline values: CDR1 DFQATT, CDR2 SNEGSKA (reference sequence). The V and J ends lost 6 bases and 3 bases respectively, with 18 bases between them. In DNA form, the CDR3 reads TGCAGTGCCCCGAAAGCGCAGGGTTACAATCAGCCCCAGCATTTT. Residues: CSAPKAQGYNQPQHF.